This passage covers 14 T cell receptor beta chains from one sample sequenced in a study of regulatory T cells in long-lasting Graves disease. This sample's time point: newly diagnosed GD, antithyroid drugs for less than 3 months. RNA extracted from PBMCs served as the sequencing template. The authors built TCR beta libraries using iRepertoire HTBI primers and Arm-PCR of CDR3 regions. MiXCR, applied by TCRdb to the multiplex PCR reads, yields one record per CDR3 protein. The sample gives 350,000 to 500,000 distinct CDR3 sequences, around 15% of which show up once; around a sixth is in the top ten. This sample was also put to use in a study of T cells in Graves' hyperthyroidism and ophthalmopathy.

This material consisted of peripheral blood mononuclear cells (PBMCs), taken at new diagnosis, from a patient treated with antithyroid drugs. The receptors here all came from a woman aged 45-60 years with Graves disease.

At least ten counts were recorded for this clonotype. The rearrangement uses TRBV28 and TRBJ2-1, with a tentative D call TRBD2 (6 bases). The germline CDR1 and CDR2 sequences are MDHEN and SYDVKM. The CDR3 has 16 amino acids. Trimming removed 0 bases from V and 6 bases from J, with 15 bases in between. CDR3 sequence reads: CASSLWRDPPRNEQFF. Written as DNA, the CDR3 is TGTGCCAGCAGTTTATGGCGGGATCCCCCCCGCAATGAGCAGTTCTTC. Complete variable domain (other parts from reference TRBV28 and TRBJ2-1): DVKVTQSSRYLVKRTGEKVFLECVQDMDHENMFWYRQDPGLGLRLIYFSYDVKMKEKGDIPEGYSVSREKKERFSLILESASTNQTSMYLCASSLWRDPPRNEQFFGPGTRLTVL.

The table lists this clonotype with a few counts. The chain joins TRBV14 to TRBJ2-7, with 12 bases identical to TRBD2. This CDR3 has 17 residues. CDR1 SGHDN and CDR2 FVKESK come from the germline V gene. Losses at the gene ends were 0 bases for V and 2 bases for J; bases not matched to a gene: 5. The CDR3 DNA follows: TGTGCCAGCAGCCAAGATCTTACTAGCGGGGGGACCTACGAGCAGTACTTC. Its translation is CASSQDLTSGGTYEQYF.

This clonotype was seen at least ten times. The CDR3 protein is CASSRRDPRFLTDTQYF. In DNA, the CDR3 is TGTGCCAGCAGTCGCCGGGACCCCAGGTTTCTCACAGATACGCAGTATTTT. This rearrangement joins TRBV6-1 to TRBJ2-3; D possibly matches TRBD1 or TRBD2 (5 bases each). The CDR3 covers 17 residues. CDR1 is MNHNS, CDR2 SASEGT, per germline. With 5 bases removed from V and 2 bases from J, the gap between germline ends came to 20 bases.

This clonotype was seen at least ten times. Here the CDR3 DNA reads TGTGCCAGCAGTGTACTGGGTGCGGGTGGCACTGAAGCTTTCTTT. Translation gives CASSVLGAGGTEAFF. V and J are TRBV2 and TRBJ1-1; no reliable D call. V was pared by 4 bases and J by 4 bases, with 16 bases between. CDR3 length: 15 amino acids. CDR1 is SNHLY, CDR2 FYNNEI, per germline.

This clonotype was recorded a few times. The chain recombines TRBV24-1 with TRBJ2-1; D is uncertain. Per germline, CDR1 KGHDR and CDR2 SFDVKD. V was pared by 2 bases and J by 10 bases, with 8 bases between. This CDR3 is built from 12 residues. The CDR3 nucleotides are TGTGCCACCAGTGATTCGCCATACGAGCAGTTCTTC. The encoded protein is CATSDSPYEQFF.

At least ten counts were recorded for this clonotype. This chain uses TRBV28 with TRBJ2-4; D is possibly TRBD1 (6 bases). Germline lookup yields CDR1 MDHEN and CDR2 SYDVKM. Deletions cut 2 bases from V and 3 bases from J, with 14 bases between. The CDR3 is 16 amino acids. Here the CDR3 DNA reads TGTGCCAGCAGTTTACGTTTGGGGGCCGGCAAAAACATTCAGTACTTC. As protein: CASSLRLGAGKNIQYF. Supplemented by reference TRBV28 and TRBJ2-4, the full variable domain reads DVKVTQSSRYLVKRTGEKVFLECVQDMDHENMFWYRQDPGLGLRLIYFSYDVKMKEKGDIPEGYSVSREKKERFSLILESASTNQTSMYLCASSLRLGAGKNIQYFGAGTRLSVL.

Many counts were recorded for this clonotype. The rearrangement links TRBV5-1 to TRBJ1-1; TRBD1 matches at 11 bases. CDR1 is SGHRS, CDR2 YFSETQ, per germline. The CDR3 spans 16 residues. V lost 4 bases, J lost 2 bases, and 7 bases stayed unmatched. The CDR3 coding sequence is TGCGCCAGCAGCATAGGACAGGGGGCGATCAACACTGAAGCTTTCTTT. It is translated as CASSIGQGAINTEAFF.

The chain joins TRBV3-1 to TRBJ2-4, with a weak D call TRBD2 (6 bases). This CDR3 region has 18 residues. V lost 0 bases, J lost 2 bases, and 17 bases lay in between. Germline V lookup: CDR1 LGHDT, CDR2 YNNKEL (reference sequence). The CDR3 sequence: CASSQDRRGRASKNIQYF. The DNA for the CDR3 is TGTGCCAGCAGCCAAGACCGGCGGGGCAGGGCATCCAAAAACATTCAGTACTTC.

This clonotype has only a few counts. V usage is TRBV19 and J usage is TRBJ2-2; TRBD1 agrees at 9 bases. V was pared by 7 bases and J by 6 bases, with 6 bases of the junction left unmatched. Per germline, CDR1 LNHDA and CDR2 SQIVND (reference sequence). The CDR3 contains 14 residues. The CDR3 bases are TGTGCCAGTACGAGACAGGGGGGGGCCGGGGAGCTGTTTTTT. Encoded protein: CASTRQGGAGELFF.

This clonotype has ten or more counts. This chain uses TRBV27 with TRBJ2-7, with 14 bases fitting TRBD2. V gave up 6 bases and J gave up 3 bases; unmatched junction bases: 10. Germline V gene data show CDR1 as MNHEY and CDR2 as SMNVEV (reference sequence). The CDR3 runs 17 residues. The CDR3 sequence is CASSPTRGLAGDYEQYF. The CDR3 DNA sequence: TGTGCCAGCAGCCCTACCAGGGGACTAGCGGGAGACTACGAGCAGTACTTC.

This clonotype turned up a few times. This rearrangement joins TRBV9 to TRBJ2-7, with 7 bases that match TRBD1. The length of the CDR3 is 17 residues. Germline V gene data show CDR1 as SGDLS and CDR2 as YYNGEE. The junction had 15 bases not matched to a gene; V was cut back by 4 bases and J by 2 bases. The CDR3, as DNA: TGTGCCAGCAGCCCCAAGGACCGGACAGGCCTGACCTACGAGCAGTACTTC. Its protein is CASSPKDRTGLTYEQYF.

This clonotype was observed many times. The chain employs TRBV5-5 and TRBJ2-5; 7 bases are shared with TRBD1. Losses at the gene ends were 2 bases for V and 3 bases for J; bases not matched to a gene: 7. CDR3 size: 15 residues. Germline V CDR1 and CDR2: SGHKS, YYEKEE (reference sequence). The CDR3 loop reads CASSFRGFLEETQYF. The DNA for the CDR3 is TGTGCCAGCAGCTTCAGGGGGTTTTTAGAAGAGACCCAGTACTTC.

This chain joins TRBV5-1 and TRBJ2-7; the match to TRBD1 covers 7 bases. Germline V gene sequence: CDR1 SGHRS, CDR2 YFSETQ. V shed 2 bases, J shed 5 bases, and the junction held 7 bases outside the gene matches. The CDR3 runs 14 residues. The CDR3 reads CASSLDRATHEQYF. The CDR3 DNA sequence: TGCGCCAGCAGCTTAGACAGGGCGACCCACGAGCAGTACTTC.

This clonotype appeared many times. The rearrangement links TRBV5-1 to TRBJ2-7; the D gene is possibly TRBD2 (6 bases). Germline V gene data show CDR1 as SGHRS and CDR2 as YFSETQ. Trimming took off 0 bases at V and 0 bases at J, with 10 bases between the two ends. This CDR3 region has 15 residues. The CDR3, as DNA: TGCGCCAGCAGCTTGGGACCTAGCGACTCCTACGAGCAGTACTTC. Its translation is CASSLGPSDSYEQYF.